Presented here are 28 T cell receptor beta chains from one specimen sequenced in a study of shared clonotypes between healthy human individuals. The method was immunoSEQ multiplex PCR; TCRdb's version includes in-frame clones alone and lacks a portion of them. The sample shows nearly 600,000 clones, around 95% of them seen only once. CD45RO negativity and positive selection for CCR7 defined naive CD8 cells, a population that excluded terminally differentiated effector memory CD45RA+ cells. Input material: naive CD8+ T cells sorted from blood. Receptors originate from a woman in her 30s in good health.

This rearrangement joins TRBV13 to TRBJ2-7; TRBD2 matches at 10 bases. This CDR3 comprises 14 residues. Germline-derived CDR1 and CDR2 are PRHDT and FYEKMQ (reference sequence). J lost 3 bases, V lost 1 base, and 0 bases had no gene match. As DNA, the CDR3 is TGTGCCAGCAGCTTAGCTAGCGGGAGCTACGAGCAGTACTTC. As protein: CASSLASGSYEQYF.

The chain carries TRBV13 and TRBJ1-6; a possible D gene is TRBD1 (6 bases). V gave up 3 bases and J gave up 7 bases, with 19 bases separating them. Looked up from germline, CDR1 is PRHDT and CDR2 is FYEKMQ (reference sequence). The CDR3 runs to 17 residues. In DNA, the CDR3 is TGTGCCAGCAGCTTTTCGATGGGTCGGGGGGCGAATTCACCCCTCCACTTT. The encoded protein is CASSFSMGRGANSPLHF. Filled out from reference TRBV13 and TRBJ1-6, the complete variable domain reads AAGVIQSPRHLIKEKRETATLKCYPIPRHDTVYWYQQGPGQDPQFLISFYEKMQSDKGSIPDRFSAQQFSDYHSELNMSSLELGDSALYFCASSFSMGRGANSPLHFGNGTRLTVT.

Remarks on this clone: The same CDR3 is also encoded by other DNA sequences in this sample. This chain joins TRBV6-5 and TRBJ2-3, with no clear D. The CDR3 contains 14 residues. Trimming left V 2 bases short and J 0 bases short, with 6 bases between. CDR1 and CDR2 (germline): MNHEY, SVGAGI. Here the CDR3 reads CASSYGLSTDTQYF. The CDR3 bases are TGTGCCAGCAGTTACGGGCTGAGCACAGATACGCAGTATTTT.

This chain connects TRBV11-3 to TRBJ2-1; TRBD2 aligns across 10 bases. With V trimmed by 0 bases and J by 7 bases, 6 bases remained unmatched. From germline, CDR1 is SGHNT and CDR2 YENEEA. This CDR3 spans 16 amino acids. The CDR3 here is CASSLDSLAGVNEQFF. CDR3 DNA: TGTGCCAGCAGCTTAGATTCCCTAGCGGGAGTGAATGAGCAGTTCTTC.

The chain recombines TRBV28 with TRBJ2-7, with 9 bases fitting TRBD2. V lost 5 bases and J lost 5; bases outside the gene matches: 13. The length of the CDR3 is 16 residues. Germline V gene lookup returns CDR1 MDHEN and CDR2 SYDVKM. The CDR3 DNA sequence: TGTGCCAGCAGTCTCTCCGGGTTAGCGGGAGTTCACGAGCAGTACTTC. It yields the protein CASSLSGLAGVHEQYF.

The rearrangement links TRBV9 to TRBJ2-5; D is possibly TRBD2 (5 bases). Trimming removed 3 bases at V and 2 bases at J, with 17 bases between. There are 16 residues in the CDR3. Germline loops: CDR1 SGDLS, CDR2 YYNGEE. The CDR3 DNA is TGTGCCAGCAGCGAGGAGTTAGTAAGCGGTCAAGAGACCCAGTACTTC. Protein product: CASSEELVSGQETQYF.

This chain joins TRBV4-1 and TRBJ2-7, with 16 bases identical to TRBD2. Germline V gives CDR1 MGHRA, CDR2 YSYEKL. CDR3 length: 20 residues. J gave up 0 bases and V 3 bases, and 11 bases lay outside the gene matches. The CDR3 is CASSQAPPGLAGGASYEQYF. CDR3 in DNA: TGCGCCAGCAGCCAGGCCCCCCCGGGACTAGCGGGAGGGGCCTCCTACGAGCAGTACTTC.

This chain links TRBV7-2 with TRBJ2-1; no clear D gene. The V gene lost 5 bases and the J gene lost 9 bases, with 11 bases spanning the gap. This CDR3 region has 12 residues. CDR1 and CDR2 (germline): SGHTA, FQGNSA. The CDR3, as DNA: TGTGCCAGCAGCCCCCTGAGCCCTGAGCAGTTCTTC. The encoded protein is CASSPLSPEQFF.

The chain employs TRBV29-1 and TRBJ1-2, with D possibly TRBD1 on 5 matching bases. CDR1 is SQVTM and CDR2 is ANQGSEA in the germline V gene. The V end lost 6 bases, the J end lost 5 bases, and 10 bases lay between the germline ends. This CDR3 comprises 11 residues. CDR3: CSVGTEYGYTF. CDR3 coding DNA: TGCAGCGTCGGGACGGAATATGGCTACACCTTC.

CDR3 amino acids: CASRTSGGPGEQYF. The CDR3, as DNA: TGTGCCAGTAGGACTAGCGGGGGTCCTGGCGAGCAGTACTTC. The V call is TRBV5-6, the J call TRBJ2-5, with 13 positions matching TRBD2. The assigned J gene may be wrong: the sequence end matches TRBJ2-7 better. This CDR3 spans 14 amino acids. Germline V gene data show CDR1 as SGHDT and CDR2 as YYEEEE.

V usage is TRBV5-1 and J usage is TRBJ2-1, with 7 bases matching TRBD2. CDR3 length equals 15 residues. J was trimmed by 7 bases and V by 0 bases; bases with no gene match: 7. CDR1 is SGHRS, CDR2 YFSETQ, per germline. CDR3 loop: CASSLVVGGWNEQFF. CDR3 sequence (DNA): TGCGCCAGCAGCTTGGTGGTGGGAGGGTGGAATGAGCAGTTCTTC.

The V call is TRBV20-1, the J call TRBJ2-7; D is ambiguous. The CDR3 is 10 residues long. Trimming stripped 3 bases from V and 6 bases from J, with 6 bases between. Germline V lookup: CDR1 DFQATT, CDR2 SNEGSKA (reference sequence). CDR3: CSASLSEQYF. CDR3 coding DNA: TGCAGTGCTAGCTTGTCCGAGCAGTACTTC.

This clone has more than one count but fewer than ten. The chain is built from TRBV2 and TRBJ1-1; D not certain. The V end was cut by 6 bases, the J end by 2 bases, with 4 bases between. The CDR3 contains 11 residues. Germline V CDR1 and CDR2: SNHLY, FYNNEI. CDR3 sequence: CASRVNTEAFF. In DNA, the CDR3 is TGTGCCAGCAGAGTAAACACTGAAGCTTTCTTT.

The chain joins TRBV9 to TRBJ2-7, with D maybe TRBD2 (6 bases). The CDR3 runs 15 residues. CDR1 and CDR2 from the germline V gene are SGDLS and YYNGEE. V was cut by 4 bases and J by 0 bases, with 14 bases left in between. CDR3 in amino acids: CASSPGGRSSYEQYF. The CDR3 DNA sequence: TGTGCCAGCAGCCCCGGAGGGAGGAGCTCCTACGAGCAGTACTTC. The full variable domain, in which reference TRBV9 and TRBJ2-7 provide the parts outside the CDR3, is DSGVTQTPKHLITATGQRVTLRCSPRSGDLSVYWYQQSLDQGLQFLIQYYNGEERAKGNILERFSAQQFPDLHSELNLSSLELGDSALYFCASSPGGRSSYEQYFGPGTRLTVT.

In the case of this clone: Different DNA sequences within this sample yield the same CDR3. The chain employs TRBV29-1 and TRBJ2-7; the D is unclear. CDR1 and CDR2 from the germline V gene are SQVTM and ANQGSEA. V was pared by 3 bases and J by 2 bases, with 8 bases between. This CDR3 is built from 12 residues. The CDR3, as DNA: TGCAGCGTTGAGGACGGAACCTACGAGCAGTACTTC. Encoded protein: CSVEDGTYEQYF.

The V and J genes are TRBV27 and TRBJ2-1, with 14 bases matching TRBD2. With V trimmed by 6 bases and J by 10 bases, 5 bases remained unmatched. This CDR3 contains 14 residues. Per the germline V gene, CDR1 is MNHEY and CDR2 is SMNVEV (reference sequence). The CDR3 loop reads CASSPGTSGREQFF. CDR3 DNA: TGTGCCAGCAGCCCCGGGACTAGCGGGAGAGAGCAGTTCTTC.

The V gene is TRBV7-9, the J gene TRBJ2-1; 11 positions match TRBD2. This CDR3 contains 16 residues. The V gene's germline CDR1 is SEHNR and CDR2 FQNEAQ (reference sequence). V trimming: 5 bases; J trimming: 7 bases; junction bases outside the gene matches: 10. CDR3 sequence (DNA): TGTGCCAGCAGCAGAAATAGCGGGAGGGCCGAGAATGAGCAGTTCTTC. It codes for CASSRNSGRAENEQFF.

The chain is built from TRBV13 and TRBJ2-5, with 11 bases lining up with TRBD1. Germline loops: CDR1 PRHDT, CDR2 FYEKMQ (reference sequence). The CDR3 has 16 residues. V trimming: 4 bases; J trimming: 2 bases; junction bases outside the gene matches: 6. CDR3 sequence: CASSSGQGASQETQYF. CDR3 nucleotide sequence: TGTGCCAGCAGCTCCGGACAGGGGGCTTCGCAAGAGACCCAGTACTTC. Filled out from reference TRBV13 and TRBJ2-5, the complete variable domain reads AAGVIQSPRHLIKEKRETATLKCYPIPRHDTVYWYQQGPGQDPQFLISFYEKMQSDKGSIPDRFSAQQFSDYHSELNMSSLELGDSALYFCASSSGQGASQETQYFGPGTRLLVL.

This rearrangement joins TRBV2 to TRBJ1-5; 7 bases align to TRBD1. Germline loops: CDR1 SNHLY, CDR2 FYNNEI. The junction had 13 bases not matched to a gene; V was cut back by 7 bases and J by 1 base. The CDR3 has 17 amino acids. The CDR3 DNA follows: TGTGCCAGCAACCATCAGGGGGTTAAGGTGAGCAATCAGCCCCAGCATTTT. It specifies CASNHQGVKVSNQPQHF.

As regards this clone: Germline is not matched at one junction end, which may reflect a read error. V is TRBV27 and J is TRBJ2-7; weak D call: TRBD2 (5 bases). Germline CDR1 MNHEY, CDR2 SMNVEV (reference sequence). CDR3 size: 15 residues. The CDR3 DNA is TGTGCCGGCAGTTACCTTCCAACCGGGGACTACGAGCAGTACTTC. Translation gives CAGSYLPTGDYEQYF.

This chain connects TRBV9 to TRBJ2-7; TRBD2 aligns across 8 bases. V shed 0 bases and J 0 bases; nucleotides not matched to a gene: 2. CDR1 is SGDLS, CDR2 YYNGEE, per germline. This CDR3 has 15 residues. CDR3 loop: CASSVGLANSYEQYF. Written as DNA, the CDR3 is TGTGCCAGCAGCGTAGGACTAGCGAACTCCTACGAGCAGTACTTC.

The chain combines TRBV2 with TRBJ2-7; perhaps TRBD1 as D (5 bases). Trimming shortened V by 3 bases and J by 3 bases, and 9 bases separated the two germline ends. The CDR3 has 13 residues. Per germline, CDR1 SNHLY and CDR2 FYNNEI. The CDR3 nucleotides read TGTGCCAGCAGTGACAGGGTACTCTACGAGCAGTACTTC. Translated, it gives CASSDRVLYEQYF. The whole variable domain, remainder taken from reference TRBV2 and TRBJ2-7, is EPEVTQTPSHQVTQMGQEVILRCVPISNHLYFYWYRQILGQKVEFLVSFYNNEISEKSEIFDDQFSVERPDGSNFTLKIRSTKLEDSAMYFCASSDRVLYEQYFGPGTRLTVT.

DNA for the CDR3: TGTGCCAGCAGCAAAGTACGGACTGGGGATTTTGGCTACACCTTC. As protein: CASSKVRTGDFGYTF. The chain joins TRBV21-1 to TRBJ1-2. TRBV21-1 is assigned pseudogene status. The CDR3 length is 15 residues.

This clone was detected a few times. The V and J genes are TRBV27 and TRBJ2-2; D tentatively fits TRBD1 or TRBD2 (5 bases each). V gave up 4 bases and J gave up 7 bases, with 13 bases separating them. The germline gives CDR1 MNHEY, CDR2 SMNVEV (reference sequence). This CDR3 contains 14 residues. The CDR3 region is CASSSGASHGELFF. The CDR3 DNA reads TGTGCCAGCAGTTCCGGGGCTTCCCACGGGGAGCTGTTTTTT.

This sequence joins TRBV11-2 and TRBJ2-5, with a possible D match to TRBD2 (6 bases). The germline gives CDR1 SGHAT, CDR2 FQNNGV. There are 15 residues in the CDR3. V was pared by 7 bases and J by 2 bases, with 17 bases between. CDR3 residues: CASTRRGPLQETQYF. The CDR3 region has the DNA TGTGCCAGCACCCGGCGGGGCCCCCTTCAAGAGACCCAGTACTTC.

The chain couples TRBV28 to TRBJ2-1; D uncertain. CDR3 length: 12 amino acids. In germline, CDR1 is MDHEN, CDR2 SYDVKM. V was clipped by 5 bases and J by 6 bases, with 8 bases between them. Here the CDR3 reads CASSATFNEQFF. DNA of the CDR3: TGTGCCAGCAGTGCGACTTTCAATGAGCAGTTCTTC.

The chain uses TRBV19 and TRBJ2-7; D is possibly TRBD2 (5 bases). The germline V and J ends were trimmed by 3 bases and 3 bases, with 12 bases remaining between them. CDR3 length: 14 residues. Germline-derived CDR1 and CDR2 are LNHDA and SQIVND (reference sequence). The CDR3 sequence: CASSIGNTIYEQYF. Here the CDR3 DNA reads TGTGCCAGTAGTATCGGGAACACCATCTACGAGCAGTACTTC.

The CDR3 loop reads CASSRTPGLAEKEQFF. The DNA of the CDR3 is TGTGCCAGCAGCCGCACTCCGGGACTAGCGGAGAAAGAGCAGTTCTTC. The J gene is TRBJ2-1, the V gene TRBV2; TRBD2 agrees at 11 bases. There are 16 residues in the CDR3. V was clipped by 6 bases and J by 10 bases; unmatched bases: 14. Germline lookup yields CDR1 SNHLY and CDR2 FYNNEI.